The clone carrying this TCR beta chain was observed once. What it recognizes is unknown. The V gene's germline CDR1 is SGDLS and CDR2 YYNGEE. Trimming pared 0 bases from V and 2 bases from J, leaving 6 bases between. The CDR3 spans 15 residues. Whole-study results and caveats: The TCR gene usage of tumor memory CD4+ T cells clustered together with blood and lymph node memory CD4+ cells and with lymph node naive CD4+ cells. The larger-cohort validation was restricted to a single TCR beta V-J rearrangement rather than whole repertoires.

Purified naive CD4+ T cells were depleted of CD25+ Tregs. One entry per CDR3 protein, called by TCRdb with MiXCR from the 5' RACE reads. The sample includes tens of thousands of distinct CDR3 sequences, approximately 27% of them seen just once. The TCR originated in a female donor with breast cancer. The sequenced material came from naive CD4+ T cells sorted from a lymph node. Subset here: naive CD4+ T cells, CD4+CD45RA+CD25-. This sequence joins TRBV9 and TRBJ1-6, with unresolved D. As DNA, the CDR3 is TGTGCCAGCAGCGTAGCCACTACCTATAATTCACCCCTCCACTTT. Encoded protein: CASSVATTYNSPLHF.